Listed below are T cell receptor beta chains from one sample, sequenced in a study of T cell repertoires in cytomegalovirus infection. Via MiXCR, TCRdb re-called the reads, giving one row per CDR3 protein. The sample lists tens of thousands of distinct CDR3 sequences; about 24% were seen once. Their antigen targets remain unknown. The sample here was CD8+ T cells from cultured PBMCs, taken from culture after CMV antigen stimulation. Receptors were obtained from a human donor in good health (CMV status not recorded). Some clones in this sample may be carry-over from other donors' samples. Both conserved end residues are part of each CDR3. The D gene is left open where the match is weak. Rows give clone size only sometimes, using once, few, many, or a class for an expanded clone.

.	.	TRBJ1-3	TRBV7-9	CASSLVEGPGSGNTIYF	TGTGCCAGCAGCTTAGTTGAGGGACCGGGCTCTGGAAACACCATATATTTT
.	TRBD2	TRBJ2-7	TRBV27	CASSLSVAGGSYEQYF	TGTGCCAGCAGTTTATCGGTAGCGGGGGGTTCCTACGAGCAGTACTTC
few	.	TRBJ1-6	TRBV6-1	CASSEFPGPSYNSPLHF	TGTGCCAGCAGTGAATTTCCAGGACCCAGCTATAATTCACCCCTCCACTTT
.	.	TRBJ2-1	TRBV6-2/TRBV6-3	CASSYSKTGSPYNEQFF	TGTGCCAGCAGTTACTCGAAAACAGGGAGCCCCTACAATGAGCAGTTCTTC
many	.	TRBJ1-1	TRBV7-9	CASSPPRQEAFF	TGTGCCAGCAGCCCCCCACGGCAGGAAGCTTTCTTT
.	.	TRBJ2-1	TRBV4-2	CASSGLDRGEQFF	TGTGCCAGCAGCGGGCTAGATAGAGGCGAGCAGTTCTTC
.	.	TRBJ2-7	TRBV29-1	CSVEVQGGSEQYF	TGCAGCGTTGAGGTACAGGGAGGTAGCGAGCAGTACTTC
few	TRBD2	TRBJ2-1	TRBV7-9	CASSDSGSSYNEQFF	TGTGCCAGCAGCGATAGCGGGAGCTCCTACAATGAGCAGTTCTTC
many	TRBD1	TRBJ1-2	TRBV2	CASSAGTVNYEDYGYTF	TGTGCCAGCAGCGCCGGGACAGTCAACTATGAGGACTATGGCTACACCTTC
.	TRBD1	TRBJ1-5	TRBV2	CASSTTPDRGYQPQHF	TGTGCCAGCAGTACGACACCGGACAGGGGGTATCAGCCCCAGCATTTT
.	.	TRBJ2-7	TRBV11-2	CASSLEPGVPYEQYF	TGTGCCAGCAGCTTAGAACCAGGGGTCCCCTACGAGCAGTACTTC
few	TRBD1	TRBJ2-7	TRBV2	CASTLDRGIDEQYF	TGTGCCAGCACTTTGGACAGGGGAATAGACGAGCAGTACTTC
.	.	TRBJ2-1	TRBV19	CASTRRMGSRDEQFF	TGTGCCAGTACCCGGCGGATGGGGAGTAGGGATGAGCAGTTCTTC
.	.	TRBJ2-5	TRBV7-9	CASNRTGLFQETQYF	TGTGCCAGCAACCGTACAGGGCTGTTCCAAGAGACCCAGTACTTC
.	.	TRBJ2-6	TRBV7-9	CASSRDKPSGANVLTF	TGTGCCAGCAGCAGGGACAAACCCTCTGGGGCCAACGTCCTGACTTTC
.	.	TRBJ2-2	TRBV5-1	CASSLELVGTGELFF	TGCGCCAGCAGCTTGGAACTAGTCGGCACCGGGGAGCTGTTTTTT
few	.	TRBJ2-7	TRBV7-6	CASSLYEGTEQYF	TGTGCCAGCAGCCTTTATGAAGGGACAGAGCAGTACTTC
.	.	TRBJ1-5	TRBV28	CASGPNQPQHF	TGTGCCAGCGGACCCAATCAGCCCCAGCATTTT
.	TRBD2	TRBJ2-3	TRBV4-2	CASSARGTDTQYF	TGTGCCAGCAGCGCGCGGGGGACAGATACGCAGTATTTT
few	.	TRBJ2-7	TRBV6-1	CASSLGLTASYEQYF	TGTGCCAGCAGTCTTGGACTAACAGCCTCCTACGAGCAGTACTTC
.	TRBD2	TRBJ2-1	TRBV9	CASSVGDGRGNEQFF	TGTGCCAGCAGCGTAGGGGACGGGAGGGGCAATGAGCAGTTCTTC
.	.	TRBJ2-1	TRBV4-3	CASSQINRVGEQFF	TGCGCCAGCAGCCAAATCAACAGGGTTGGTGAGCAGTTCTTC
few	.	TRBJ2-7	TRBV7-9	CASSDSSADYEQYF	TGTGCCAGCAGCGATTCGAGCGCTGACTACGAGCAGTACTTC
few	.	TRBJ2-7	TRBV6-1	CAGPRALAGPYEQYF	TGTGCCGGGCCGCGGGCACTAGCAGGACCCTACGAGCAGTACTTC
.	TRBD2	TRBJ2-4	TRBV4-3	CASSQDLAGGPGNIQYF	TGCGCCAGCAGCCAAGACTTAGCGGGAGGGCCGGGGAACATTCAGTACTTC
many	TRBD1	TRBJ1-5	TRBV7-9	CASSLFTGGELLPQHF	TGTGCCAGCAGCCTGTTCACAGGGGGTGAGCTTTTGCCCCAGCATTTT
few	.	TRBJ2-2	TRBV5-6	CASSFSGTPRTGELFF	TGTGCCAGCAGCTTTTCCGGGACCCCCCGGACCGGGGAGCTGTTTTTT
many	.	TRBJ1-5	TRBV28	CASSLRSEGDSNQPQHF	TGTGCCAGCAGTTTACGGTCAGAAGGGGATAGCAATCAGCCCCAGCATTTT
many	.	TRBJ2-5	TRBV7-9	CASSSIGETQYF	TGTGCCAGCAGCTCGATAGGAGAGACCCAGTACTTC
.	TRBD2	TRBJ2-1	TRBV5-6	CASSVRTSGIYNVQFF	TGTGCCAGCAGCGTTCGGACTAGCGGGATTTACAATGTGCAGTTCTTC
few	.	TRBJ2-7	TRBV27	CASSWRGESSYEQYF	TGTGCCAGCAGTTGGAGGGGCGAGAGCTCCTACGAGCAGTACTTC
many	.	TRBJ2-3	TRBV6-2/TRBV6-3	CASSWSQSFTDTQYF	TGTGCCAGCAGTTGGTCCCAATCCTTCACAGATACGCAGTATTTT
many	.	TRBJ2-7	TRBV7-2	CASSFGGGNNEQYF	TGTGCCAGCAGCTTCGGAGGAGGGAACAACGAGCAGTACTTC
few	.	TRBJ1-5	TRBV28	CASSFLWGQPQHF	TGTGCCAGCAGTTTTCTCTGGGGACAGCCCCAGCATTTT
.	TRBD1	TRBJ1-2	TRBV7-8	CASSGGQGEYGYTF	TGTGCCAGCAGCGGCGGGCAGGGGGAGTATGGTTACACCTTC
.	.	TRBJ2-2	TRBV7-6	CASSYWNTGELFF	TGTGCCAGCAGCTACTGGAACACCGGGGAGCTGTTTTTT
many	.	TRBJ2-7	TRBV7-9	CASSSGTASYEQYF	TGTGCCAGCAGCTCGGGGACGGCTTCCTACGAGCAGTACTTC
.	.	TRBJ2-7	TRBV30	CACTGSPTYEQYF	TGTGCCTGCACAGGGTCCCCCACCTACGAGCAGTACTTC
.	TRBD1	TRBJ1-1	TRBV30	CAWSGPGTGGPEAFF	TGTGCCTGGAGTGGACCCGGGACAGGGGGCCCCGAAGCTTTCTTT
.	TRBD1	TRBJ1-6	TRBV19	CASSSKGTDYNSPLHF	TGTGCCAGTAGTAGTAAGGGGACAGATTATAATTCACCCCTCCACTTT
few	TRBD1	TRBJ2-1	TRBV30	CAWSVSLRDRTYNEQFF	TGTGCCTGGAGTGTATCTCTGAGGGACAGGACCTACAATGAGCAGTTCTTC
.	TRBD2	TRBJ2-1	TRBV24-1	CATSDLGGVSSYNEQFF	TGTGCCACCAGTGATTTGGGGGGGGTGAGCTCCTACAATGAGCAGTTCTTC
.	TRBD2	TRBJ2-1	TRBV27	CASSLVAGGGNEQFF	TGTGCCAGCAGTTTAGTAGCGGGAGGGGGCAATGAGCAGTTCTTC
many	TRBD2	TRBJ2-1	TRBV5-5	CASSLWTSGDNEQFF	TGTGCCAGCAGCTTGTGGACTAGCGGGGACAATGAGCAGTTCTTC
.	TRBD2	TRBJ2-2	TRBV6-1	CASRFTGGVELFF	TGTGCCAGCAGGTTCACGGGGGGGGTGGAGCTGTTTTTT
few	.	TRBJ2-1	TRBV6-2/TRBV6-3	CASGPGASYNEQFF	TGTGCCAGTGGGCCGGGAGCCTCTTACAATGAGCAGTTCTTC
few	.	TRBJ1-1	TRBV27	CASSFGRKDKAFF	TGTGCCAGCAGTTTCGGACGGAAAGACAAAGCTTTCTTT
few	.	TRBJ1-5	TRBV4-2	CASSQEGEGVQPQHF	TGTGCCAGCAGCCAAGAGGGAGAGGGAGTTCAGCCCCAGCATTTT
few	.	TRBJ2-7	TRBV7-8	CASSPTFRGEQYF	TGTGCCAGCAGCCCAACCTTCCGGGGCGAGCAGTACTTC
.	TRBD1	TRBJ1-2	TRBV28	CASNRQGNYGYTF	TGTGCCAGCAACCGACAGGGGAACTATGGCTACACCTTC